The clone carrying this T cell receptor beta chain was counted a few times. Antigen specificity is unknown. These data originate in a study of vaccination and CD4 T cells after COVID-19. Overall study context: With a range of 35 to 161, the median interval from diagnosis to drawing post-COVID samples was roughly 91 days.

CDR1 is SGHVT, CDR2 SQSDAQ, per germline. The CDR3 sequence is 16 residues long. The V gene end was trimmed by 2 bases and the J gene end by 4 bases; junction bases not matched to a gene: 7. CD4+ T cells that had been cultured provided DNA sequenced with the Oncomine TCR Beta short-read assay. Each CDR3 protein is one row after TCRdb ran MiXCR on the PCR reads. The table records 20,000 to 25,000 distinct CDR3 sequences, about 44% of them present only once. Treatment of the sample: approximately 10-day PBMC culture with coronavirus spike peptide pools or control peptides (ViraFEST assay). Peptide-pool expansion of antigen-specific T cells preceded TCR sequencing in ViraFEST.

The chain has TRBV7-4 and TRBJ2-1; the match to TRBD2 covers 8 bases. This clonotype was sampled from a human donor who had recovered from COVID-19. The sequenced sample was CD4+ T cells from blood, cultured in vitro. The CDR3 protein is CASSLPAGLEYNEQFF. CDR3 in DNA: TGTGCCAGCAGCTTACCGGCGGGACTAGAATACAATGAGCAGTTCTTC. The complete variable domain, with remaining parts taken from reference TRBV7-4 and TRBJ2-1, reads GAGVSQSPRYKVAKRGRDVALRCDSISGHVTLYWYRQTLGQGSEVLTYSQSDAQRDKSGRPSGRFSAERPERSVSTLKIQRTEQGDSAVYLCASSLPAGLEYNEQFFGPGTRLTVL.